The rows below give T cell receptor beta chains drawn from one sample of a study of T cell responses to AZD1222 COVID-19 vaccine. Measured with immunoSEQ multiplex PCR; TCRdb has only the in-frame clones, and not every one. The repertoire holds approximately 85,000 clones, with 86% as singletons. The source material was peripheral blood, sampled on day 0 of AZD1222 vaccination. The receptor source for this set is an adult in good health. CDR3s include the opening cysteine and the closing phenylalanine or tryptophan. A D gene is named only where the DNA matches it firmly. A row's size may be missing; if present it is once, few, many or a size class.

v_gene	j_gene	abundance	d_gene	CDR3aa	CDR3nt
TRBV7-2	TRBJ1-1	-	-	CASSLPRTMNTEAFF	TGTGCCAGCAGCTTGCCTAGGACAATGAACACTGAAGCTTTCTTT
TRBV12-3/TRBV12-4	TRBJ1-2	-	-	CASSATGGTYTF	TGTGCCAGCAGCGCGACAGGCGGTACCTACACCTTC
TRBV7-9	TRBJ1-1	-	-	CAFDGGLSTEAFF	TGTGCCTTCGATGGGGGTTTGAGTACTGAAGCTTTCTTT
TRBV3-1/TRBV3-2	TRBJ2-1	-	-	CASSPQRNEQFF	TGTGCCAGCAGCCCTCAGCGCAATGAGCAGTTCTTC
TRBV28	TRBJ2-3	once	TRBD1	CASSLSGTEAQYF	TGTGCCAGCAGTTTATCCGGGACAGAAGCGCAGTATTTT
TRBV5-1	TRBJ1-1	-	-	CASNDDLNTEAFF	TGCGCCAGCAATGACGACTTGAACACTGAAGCTTTCTTT
TRBV18	TRBJ1-1	-	-	CASSPGQGESAFF	TGTGCCAGCTCACCAGGGCAGGGTGAGTCAGCTTTCTTT
TRBV7-6	TRBJ2-5	-	TRBD2	CASSPSWLAGHTQETQYF	TGTGCCAGCAGCCCAAGTTGGCTAGCGGGACACACACAAGAGACCCAGTACTTC
TRBV3-1/TRBV3-2	TRBJ2-1	-	TRBD2	CASSQSGRAWDEQFF	TGTGCCAGCAGCCAAAGCGGGAGGGCCTGGGATGAGCAGTTCTTC
TRBV4-3	TRBJ1-1	-	-	CASSLTANTEAFF	TGCGCCAGCAGCCTCACCGCGAACACTGAAGCTTTCTTT
TRBV12-3/TRBV12-4	TRBJ2-7	-	-	CASSLRRAYEQYF	TGTGCCAGCAGTTTAAGACGGGCCTACGAGCAGTACTTC
TRBV10-3	TRBJ1-6	-	-	CAIGSSYNSPLHF	TGTGCCATCGGGAGCTCCTATAATTCACCCCTCCACTTT
TRBV6-2/TRBV6-3	TRBJ2-3	-	-	CASSSSADTQYF	TGTGCCAGCAGCTCTAGCGCAGATACGCAGTATTTT
TRBV25-1	TRBJ1-6	few	-	CASSEYGNSPLHF	TGTGCCAGCAGTGAATATGGGAATTCACCCCTCCACTTT
TRBV30	TRBJ1-1	-	TRBD1	CAWIWLSGTGSPYTEAFF	TGTGCCTGGATATGGTTGTCCGGGACAGGGTCTCCTTACACTGAAGCTTTCTTT
TRBV30	TRBJ1-2	-	-	CAWMMGNYGYTF	TGTGCCTGGATGATGGGAAACTATGGCTACACCTTC
TRBV30	TRBJ1-2	-	TRBD1	CARRQGGSGYTF	TGTGCCCGGCGGCAGGGGGGTAGTGGCTACACCTTC
TRBV7-2	TRBJ2-7	-	TRBD1	CASSLMSGQGSEQYF	TGTGCCAGCAGCTTGATGTCGGGACAGGGAAGCGAGCAGTACTTC